This TCR beta chain was sequenced in a study of T cells after yellow fever vaccination. This clonotype was seen repeatedly, ten times or more. Its matching antigen is unknown. Study-level points and caveats: Abundant clonotypes from the bulk population could have been carried over as contaminants into FACS-sorted repertoires.

TCRdb analysed the 5' RACE reads with MiXCR anew, one entry per CDR3 protein. The table shows 300,000 or so distinct CDR3 sequences, with almost 4% occurring only once. CDR1 is DFQATT, CDR2 SNEGSKA, per germline (reference sequence). V shed 5 bases and J shed 4 bases, with 14 bases lying between them. This CDR3 is 13 amino acids long. The chain joins TRBV20-1 to TRBJ1-1; D call uncertain. Source: PBMCs, taken 5 days after the yellow fever booster vaccination. The sequence derives from a man younger than 35 who received the YFV17D yellow fever vaccine. The DNA of the CDR3 is TGCAGTGCTGGTAGGGCCCCTGGCACTGAAGCTTTCTTT. This codes for CSAGRAPGTEAFF.